The 14 T cell receptor beta chains presented below share a single source sample, sequenced in a study of blood T cell repertoires in COVID-19. Clones were read by immunoSEQ multiplex PCR, and TCRdb kept only the in-frame ones, dropping some. The sample has 240,000 or so clones; 70% to 85% are singletons. Sequencing was carried out using peripheral blood. The receptors shown here come from a woman of 80 years or more with acute or convalescent COVID-19.

As to this clone: The identical CDR3 is also encoded by other nucleotide sequences in the sample. The V and J genes are TRBV29-1 and TRBJ1-2; possibly TRBD1 for D (6 bases). This CDR3 is 12 amino acids long. CDR1 is SQVTM, CDR2 ANQGSEA, per germline. The germline V and J ends were trimmed by 5 bases and 1 base, with 8 bases remaining between them. This chain's CDR3 is CSVIQGNYGYTF. The CDR3 DNA reads as TGCAGCGTTATACAGGGTAACTATGGCTACACCTTC.

Points on this clone: Different DNA sequences within this sample yield the same CDR3. The CDR3 DNA follows: TGTGCCATCAGTGAGTCTAGAGGATTGAACACTGAAGCTTTCTTT. Protein: CAISESRGLNTEAFF. The chain combines TRBV10-3 with TRBJ1-1, with D unresolved. V was shortened by 0 bases and J by 0 bases, with 8 bases between the two germline ends. The CDR3 sequence is 15 residues long. Germline loops: CDR1 ENHRY, CDR2 SYGVKD.

The chain's CDR3 is CASSLAVWTSYGYTF. As DNA, the CDR3 is TGTGCCAGCAGCTTAGCGGTCTGGACTAGCTATGGCTACACCTTC. The chain couples TRBV7-9 to TRBJ1-2; no firm D call. Germline CDR1 SEHNR, CDR2 FQNEAQ (reference sequence). The CDR3 is 15 amino acids. Between the trimmed V and J ends, which lost 0 bases and 4 bases, there was a span of 12 bases.

The gene calls are TRBV2 and TRBJ2-2; 7 bases align to TRBD1. With V trimmed by 5 bases and J by 1 base, 4 bases remained unmatched. From germline, CDR1 is SNHLY and CDR2 FYNNEI. CDR3 length equals 15 residues. The CDR3 here is CASSLTGKNTGELFF. In nucleotides, the CDR3 is TGTGCCAGCAGTCTGACAGGGAAGAACACCGGGGAGCTGTTTTTT. Full variable domain (remainder filled in from reference TRBV2 and TRBJ2-2): EPEVTQTPSHQVTQMGQEVILRCVPISNHLYFYWYRQILGQKVEFLVSFYNNEISEKSEIFDDQFSVERPDGSNFTLKIRSTKLEDSAMYFCASSLTGKNTGELFFGEGSRLTVL.

The chain employs TRBV2 and TRBJ1-2; D perhaps matches TRBD1 (6 bases). Trimming shortened V by 6 bases and J by 7 bases, and 12 bases separated the two germline ends. The germline V gene encodes CDR1 SNHLY and CDR2 FYNNEI. The CDR3 spans 12 residues. The chain's CDR3 is CASSMTGTGYTF. Here the CDR3 DNA reads TGTGCCAGCAGCATGACAGGAACTGGCTACACCTTC.

The chain recombines TRBV15 with TRBJ1-5; a possible D gene is TRBD1 (5 bases). There are 16 residues in the CDR3. Looked up from germline, CDR1 is LNHNV and CDR2 is YYDKDF (reference sequence). V was pared by 4 bases and J by 3 bases, with 16 bases between. This CDR3 reads CATSTAGRGNNQPQHF. The CDR3 DNA reads as TGTGCCACCAGCACGGCTGGAAGGGGTAACAATCAGCCCCAGCATTTT.

The rearrangement uses TRBV7-9 and TRBJ2-5; D is ambiguous. The germline CDR1 and CDR2 sequences are SEHNR and FQNEAQ (reference sequence). Trimming left V 8 bases short and J 7 bases short, with 17 bases between. The CDR3 extends over 13 amino acids. The CDR3 coding sequence is TGTGCCAGCTTGAGGTCGGATGAGTCGACCCAGTACTTC. Protein sequence: CASLRSDESTQYF.

The chain employs TRBV18 and TRBJ1-3; 7 positions agree with TRBD1. Germline V lookup: CDR1 KGHSH, CDR2 LQKENI. V lost 1 base to trimming and J lost 0 bases; unmatched junction nucleotides: 15. There are 20 residues in the CDR3. CDR3: CASSPLRGTGQLISGNTIYF. Here the CDR3 DNA reads TGTGCCAGCTCACCACTGCGCGGAACGGGACAGTTGATCTCTGGAAACACCATATATTTT.

V and J are TRBV2 and TRBJ1-2, with 7 bases lining up with TRBD1. The CDR3 has 14 residues. J was trimmed by 7 bases and V by 3 bases; bases with no gene match: 8. The germline V gene has CDR1 SNHLY and CDR2 FYNNEI. The CDR3 here is CASSELTGESGYTF. CDR3 bases: TGTGCCAGCAGTGAGCTAACAGGGGAGAGTGGCTACACCTTC.

The rearrangement links TRBV28 to TRBJ1-1, with D tentatively TRBD1 (5 bases). Deletions cut 6 bases from V and 11 bases from J, with 19 bases between. The CDR3 runs to 13 residues. Germline V lookup: CDR1 MDHEN, CDR2 SYDVKM. The CDR3 nucleotides are TGTGCCAGCAGCCTCCCAGGGTTTTTGTATGCTTTCTTT. It codes for CASSLPGFLYAFF.

This clone was seen a handful of times. This chain joins TRBV25-1 and TRBJ2-3; D perhaps matches TRBD2 (6 bases). From germline, CDR1 is MGHDK and CDR2 SYGVNS. This CDR3 is built from 15 residues. V gave up 3 bases and J gave up 0 bases, with 10 bases separating them. For the CDR3, the DNA is TGTGCCAGCAGTGATCGTGCGGGAAGCACAGATACGCAGTATTTT. This gives the protein CASSDRAGSTDTQYF.

This sequence joins TRBV6-6 and TRBJ1-2; TRBD1 might be the D (6 bases). Trimming shortened V by 1 base and J by 5 bases, and 11 bases separated the two germline ends. This CDR3 is built from 14 residues. Germline CDR1 MNHNY, CDR2 SVGAGI (reference sequence). The CDR3: CASSYLDRQYGYTF. The CDR3, as DNA: TGTGCCAGCAGTTACTTGGACAGACAATATGGCTACACCTTC.

CDR3 nucleotide sequence: TGTGCCAGTAGCGGACAGCTTCAAAACATTCAGTACTTC. Translated, it gives CASSGQLQNIQYF. The genes are TRBV19 and TRBJ2-4; D perhaps matches TRBD1 (6 bases). Germline V lookup: CDR1 LNHDA, CDR2 SQIVND (reference sequence). V was cut by 6 bases and J by 5 bases, with 11 bases left in between. This CDR3 region has 13 residues.

This clone was recorded once. This chain uses TRBV4-2 with TRBJ2-3; D is undetermined. This CDR3 contains 13 residues. Trimming shortened V by 1 base and J by 4 bases, and 6 bases separated the two germline ends. CDR1 LGHNA and CDR2 YNFKEQ come from the germline V gene. The CDR3 sequence is CASSQGRSDTQYF. The DNA for the CDR3 is TGTGCCAGCAGCCAAGGCAGGTCAGATACGCAGTATTTT.